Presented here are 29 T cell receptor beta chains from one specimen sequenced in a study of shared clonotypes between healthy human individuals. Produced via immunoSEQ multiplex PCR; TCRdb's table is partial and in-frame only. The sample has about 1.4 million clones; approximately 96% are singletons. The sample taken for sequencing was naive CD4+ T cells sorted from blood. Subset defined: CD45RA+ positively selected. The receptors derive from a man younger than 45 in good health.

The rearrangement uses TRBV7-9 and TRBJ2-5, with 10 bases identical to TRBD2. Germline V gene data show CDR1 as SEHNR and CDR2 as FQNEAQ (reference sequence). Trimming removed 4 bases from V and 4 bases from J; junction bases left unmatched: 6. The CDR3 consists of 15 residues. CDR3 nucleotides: TGTGCCAGCAGCTCCGGACTAGCGGTTTCAGAGACCCAGTACTTC. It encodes CASSSGLAVSETQYF. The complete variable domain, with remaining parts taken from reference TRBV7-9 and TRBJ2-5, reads DTGVSQNPRHKITKRGQNVTFRCDPISEHNRLYWYRQTLGQGPEFLTYFQNEAQLEKSRLLSDRFSAERPKGSFSTLEIQRTEQGDSAMYLCASSSGLAVSETQYFGPGTRLLVL.

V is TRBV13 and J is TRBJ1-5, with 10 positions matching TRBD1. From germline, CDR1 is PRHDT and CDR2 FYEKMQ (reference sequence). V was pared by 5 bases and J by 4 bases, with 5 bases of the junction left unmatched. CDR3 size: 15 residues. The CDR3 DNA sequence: TGTGCCAGCAGCGCAGGACAGGGGGTTAATCAGCCCCAGCATTTT. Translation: CASSAGQGVNQPQHF.

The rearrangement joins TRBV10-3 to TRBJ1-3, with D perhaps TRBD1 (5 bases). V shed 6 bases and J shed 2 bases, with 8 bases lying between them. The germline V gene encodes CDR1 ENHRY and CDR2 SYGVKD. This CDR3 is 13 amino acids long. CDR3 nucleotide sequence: TGTGCCATCAGGGGGCTGGCTGGAAACACCATATATTTT. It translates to CAIRGLAGNTIYF.

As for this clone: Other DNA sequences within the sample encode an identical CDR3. CDR3 amino acids: CSAGGTDTQYF. The DNA for the CDR3 is TGCAGTGCTGGCGGGACAGATACGCAGTATTTT. V is TRBV20-1 and J is TRBJ2-3, with a tentative D call TRBD2 (5 bases). Germline CDR1 reads DFQATT; CDR2 reads SNEGSKA (reference sequence). This CDR3 has 11 residues. The V end was cut by 5 bases, the J end by 3 bases, with 6 bases between.

The CDR3 is CASSRSTDTQYF. In nucleotides, the CDR3 is TGTGCCAGCAGCCGAAGCACAGATACGCAGTATTTT. V usage is TRBV7-2 and J usage is TRBJ2-3; unclear D gene. Germline assignment: CDR1 SGHTA and CDR2 FQGNSA. V was shortened by 5 bases and J by 0 bases, with 3 bases between the two germline ends. The CDR3 extends over 12 amino acids.

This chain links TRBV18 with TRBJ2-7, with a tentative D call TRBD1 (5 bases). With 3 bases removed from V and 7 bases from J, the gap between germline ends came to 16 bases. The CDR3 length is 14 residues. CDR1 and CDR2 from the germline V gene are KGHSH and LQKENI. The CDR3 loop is CASSPKQDADEQYF. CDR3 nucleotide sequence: TGTGCCAGCTCACCGAAACAGGATGCCGATGAGCAGTACTTC.

CDR3 sequence reads: CASLGSGELFF. As DNA, the CDR3 is TGTGCTTCCCTGGGGTCCGGGGAGCTGTTTTTT. The V call is TRBV7-9, the J call TRBJ2-2; D remains ambiguous. CDR1 is SEHNR, CDR2 FQNEAQ, per germline (reference sequence). The CDR3 length is 11 residues. The complete variable domain, with remaining parts taken from reference TRBV7-9 and TRBJ2-2, reads DTGVSQNPRHKITKRGQNVTFRCDPISEHNRLYWYRQTLGQGPEFLTYFQNEAQLEKSRLLSDRFSAERPKGSFSTLEIQRTEQGDSAMYLCASLGSGELFFGEGSRLTVL.

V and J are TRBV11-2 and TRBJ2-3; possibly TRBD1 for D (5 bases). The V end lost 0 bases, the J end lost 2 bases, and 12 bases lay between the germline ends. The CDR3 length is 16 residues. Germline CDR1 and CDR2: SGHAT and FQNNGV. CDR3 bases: TGTGCCAGCAGCTTAGAAGGGGTATGGAACACAGATACGCAGTATTTT. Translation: CASSLEGVWNTDTQYF.

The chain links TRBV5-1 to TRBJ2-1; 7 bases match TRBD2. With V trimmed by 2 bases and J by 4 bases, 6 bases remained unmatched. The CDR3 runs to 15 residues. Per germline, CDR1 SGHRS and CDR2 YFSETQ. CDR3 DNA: TGCGCCAGCAGCTTCCGGCTAGCGGCTTACAATGAGCAGTTCTTC. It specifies CASSFRLAAYNEQFF.

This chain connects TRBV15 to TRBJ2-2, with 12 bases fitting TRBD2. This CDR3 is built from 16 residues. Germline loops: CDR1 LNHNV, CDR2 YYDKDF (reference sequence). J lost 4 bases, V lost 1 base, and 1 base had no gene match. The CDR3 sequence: CATSRGLAGVTGELFF. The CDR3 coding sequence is TGTGCCACCAGCAGAGGACTAGCGGGAGTCACCGGGGAGCTGTTTTTT.

The DNA for the CDR3 is TGTGCCAGCAGCAGGACTAGCGGGAGGGCCTTGAGGGAGCAGTACTTC. This sequence encodes CASSRTSGRALREQYF. J is TRBJ2-7 and V is TRBV5-8, with 15 nucleotides matching TRBD2. This CDR3 is built from 16 residues. Germline V CDR1 and CDR2: SGHTS, YDEGEE. With V trimmed by 4 bases and J by 7 bases, 9 bases remained unmatched.

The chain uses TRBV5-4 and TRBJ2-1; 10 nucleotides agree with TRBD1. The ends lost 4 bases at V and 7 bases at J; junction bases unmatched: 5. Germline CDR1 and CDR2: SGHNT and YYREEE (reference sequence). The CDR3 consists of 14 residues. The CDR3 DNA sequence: TGTGCCAGCAGCCGGACAGGGGGAAGGAATGAGCAGTTCTTC. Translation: CASSRTGGRNEQFF.

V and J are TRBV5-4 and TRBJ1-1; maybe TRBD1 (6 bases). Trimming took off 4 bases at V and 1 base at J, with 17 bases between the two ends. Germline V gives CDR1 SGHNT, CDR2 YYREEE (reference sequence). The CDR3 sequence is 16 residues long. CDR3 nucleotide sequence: TGTGCCAGCAGCATCGGGGGGCGAGCTAGGAACACTGAAGCTTTCTTT. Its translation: CASSIGGRARNTEAFF.

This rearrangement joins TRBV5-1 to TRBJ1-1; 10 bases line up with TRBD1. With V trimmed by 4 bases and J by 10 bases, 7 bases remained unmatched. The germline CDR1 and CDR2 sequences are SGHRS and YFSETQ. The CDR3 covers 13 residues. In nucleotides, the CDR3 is TGCGCCAGCAGCGTCGGACAGGGGGAGGGAGCTTTCTTT. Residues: CASSVGQGEGAFF. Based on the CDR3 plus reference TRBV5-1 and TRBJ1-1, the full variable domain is KAGVTQTPRYLIKTRGQQVTLSCSPISGHRSVSWYQQTPGQGLQFLFEYFSETQRNKGNFPGRFSGRQFSNSRSEMNVSTLELGDSALYLCASSVGQGEGAFFGQGTRLTVV.

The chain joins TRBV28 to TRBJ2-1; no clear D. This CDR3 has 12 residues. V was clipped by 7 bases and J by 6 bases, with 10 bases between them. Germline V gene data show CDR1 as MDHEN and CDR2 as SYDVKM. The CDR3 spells CASTLSANEQFF. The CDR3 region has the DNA TGTGCCAGCACCTTAAGTGCCAATGAGCAGTTCTTC.

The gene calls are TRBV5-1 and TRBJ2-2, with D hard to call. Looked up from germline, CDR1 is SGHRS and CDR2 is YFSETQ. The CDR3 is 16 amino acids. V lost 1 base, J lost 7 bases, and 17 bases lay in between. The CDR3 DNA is TGCGCCAGCAGCTTGCTCTCTCTCCTCGAAGGCGGGGAGCTGTTTTTT. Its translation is CASSLLSLLEGGELFF.

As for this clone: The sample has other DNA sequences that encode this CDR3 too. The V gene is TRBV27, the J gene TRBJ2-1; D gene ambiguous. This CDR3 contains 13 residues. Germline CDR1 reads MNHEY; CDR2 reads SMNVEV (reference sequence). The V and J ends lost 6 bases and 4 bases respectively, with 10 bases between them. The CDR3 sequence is CASRPGSYNEQFF. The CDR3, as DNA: TGTGCCAGCAGACCCGGGTCTTACAATGAGCAGTTCTTC.

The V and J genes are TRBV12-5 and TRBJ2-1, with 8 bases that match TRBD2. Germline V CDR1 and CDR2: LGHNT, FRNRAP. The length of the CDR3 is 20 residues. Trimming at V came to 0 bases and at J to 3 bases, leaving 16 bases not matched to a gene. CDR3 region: CASGLVQIGESGRVYNEQFF. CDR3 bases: TGTGCTAGTGGTTTGGTACAAATCGGAGAAAGCGGGAGAGTCTACAATGAGCAGTTCTTC.

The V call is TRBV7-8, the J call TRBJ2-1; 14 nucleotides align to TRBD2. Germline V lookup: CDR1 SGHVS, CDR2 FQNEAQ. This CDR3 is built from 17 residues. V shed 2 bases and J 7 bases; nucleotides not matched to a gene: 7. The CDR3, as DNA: TGTGCCAGCAGCTTAACGGGACTAGCGGGAGTTGAAAATGAGCAGTTCTTC. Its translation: CASSLTGLAGVENEQFF.

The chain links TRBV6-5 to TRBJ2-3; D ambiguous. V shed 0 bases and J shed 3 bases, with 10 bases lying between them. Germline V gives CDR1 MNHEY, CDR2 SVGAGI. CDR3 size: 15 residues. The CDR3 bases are TGTGCCAGCAGTTACTCGGCACTAACAACAGATACGCAGTATTTT. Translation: CASSYSALTTDTQYF.

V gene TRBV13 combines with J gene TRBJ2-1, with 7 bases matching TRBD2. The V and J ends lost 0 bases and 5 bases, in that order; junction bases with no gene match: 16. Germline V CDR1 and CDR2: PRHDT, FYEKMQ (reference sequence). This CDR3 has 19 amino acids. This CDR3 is CASSLGFGSLRERNNEQFF. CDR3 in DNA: TGTGCCAGCAGCTTAGGCTTTGGTTCTTTGCGGGAGCGGAACAATGAGCAGTTCTTC.

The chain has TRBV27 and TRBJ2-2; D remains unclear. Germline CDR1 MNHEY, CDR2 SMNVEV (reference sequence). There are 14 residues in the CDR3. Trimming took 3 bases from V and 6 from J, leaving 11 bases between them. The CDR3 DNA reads TGTGCCAGCAGTTTGAGAATAGAACCCGGGGAGCTGTTTTTT. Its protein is CASSLRIEPGELFF.

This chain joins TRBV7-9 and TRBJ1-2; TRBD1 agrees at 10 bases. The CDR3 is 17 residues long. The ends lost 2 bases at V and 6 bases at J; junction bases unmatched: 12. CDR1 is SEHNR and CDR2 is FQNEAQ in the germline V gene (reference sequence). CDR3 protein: CASSLTIVPGQGNGYTF. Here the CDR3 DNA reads TGTGCCAGCAGCTTAACCATTGTCCCGGGACAGGGGAATGGCTACACCTTC.

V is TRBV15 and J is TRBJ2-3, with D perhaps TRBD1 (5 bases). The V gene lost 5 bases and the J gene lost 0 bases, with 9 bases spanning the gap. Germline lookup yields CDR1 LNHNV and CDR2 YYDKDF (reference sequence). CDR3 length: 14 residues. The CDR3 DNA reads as TGTGCCACCAGCCGTCACAGGAGCACAGATACGCAGTATTTT. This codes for CATSRHRSTDTQYF.

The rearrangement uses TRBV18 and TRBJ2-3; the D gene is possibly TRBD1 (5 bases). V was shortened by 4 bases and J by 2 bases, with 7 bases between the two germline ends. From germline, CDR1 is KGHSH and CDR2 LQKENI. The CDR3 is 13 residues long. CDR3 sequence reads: CASSRQNTDTQYF. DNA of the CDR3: TGTGCCAGCTCACGACAGAACACAGATACGCAGTATTTT. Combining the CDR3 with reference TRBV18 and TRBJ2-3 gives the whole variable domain NAGVMQNPRHLVRRRGQEARLRCSPMKGHSHVYWYRQLPEEGLKFMVYLQKENIIDESGMPKERFSAEFPKEGPSILRIQQVVRGDSAAYFCASSRQNTDTQYFGPGTRLTVL.

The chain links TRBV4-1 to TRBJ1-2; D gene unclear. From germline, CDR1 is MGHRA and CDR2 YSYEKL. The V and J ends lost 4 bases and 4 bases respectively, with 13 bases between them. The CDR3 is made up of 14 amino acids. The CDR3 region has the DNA TGCGCCAGCAGCCGATCGGGAGGGTCCTATGGCTACACCTTC. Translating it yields CASSRSGGSYGYTF.

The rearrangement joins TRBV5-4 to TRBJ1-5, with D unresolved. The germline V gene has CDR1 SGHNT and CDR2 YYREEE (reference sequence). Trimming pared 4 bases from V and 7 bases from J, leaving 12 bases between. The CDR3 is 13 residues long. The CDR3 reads CASSPERGQPQHF. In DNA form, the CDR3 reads TGTGCCAGCAGCCCCGAGCGGGGACAGCCCCAGCATTTT.

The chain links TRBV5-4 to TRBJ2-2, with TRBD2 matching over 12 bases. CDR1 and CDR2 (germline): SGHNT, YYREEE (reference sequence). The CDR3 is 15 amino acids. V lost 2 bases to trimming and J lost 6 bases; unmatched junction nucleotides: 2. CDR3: CASSFLAGGPGELFF. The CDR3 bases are TGTGCCAGCAGCTTCCTAGCGGGAGGGCCCGGGGAGCTGTTTTTT.

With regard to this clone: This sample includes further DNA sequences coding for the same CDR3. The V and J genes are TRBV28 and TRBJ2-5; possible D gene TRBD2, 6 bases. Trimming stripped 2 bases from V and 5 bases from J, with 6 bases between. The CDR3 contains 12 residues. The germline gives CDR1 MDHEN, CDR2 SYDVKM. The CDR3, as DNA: TGTGCCAGCAGTTTAAGCGGGGAGACCCAGTACTTC. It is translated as CASSLSGETQYF.